The 14 T cell receptor beta chains in this list originate from one sample, sequenced in a study of CXCR3-negative and CXCR3-positive naive CD8 T cells. The libraries of TRB cDNA were constructed through 5' RACE using UMI labels. TCRdb reprocessed the 5' RACE reads and keeps a single row for each CDR3 protein, giving no DNA. Its table records several thousand distinct CDR3 sequences. Sequences were obtained from naive CXCR3- CD8+ T cells from blood. Subset: CD45RO-CCR7+CD27+CD95- naive CD8+ T cells lacking CXCR3 (TNR3-). These receptors were obtained from a human donor in good health. Some clones in this sample may be carry-over from other donors' samples.

The chain recombines TRBV24-1 with TRBJ2-1; the TRBD1 assignment by TCRdb is unverifiable without DNA. Germline lookup yields CDR1 KGHDR and CDR2 SFDVKD. The CDR3 is 14 residues long. The CDR3 sequence: CATSEGTGLNEQFF.

This clonotype is labeled medium-sized based on frequency. This chain joins TRBV25-1 and TRBJ2-7. The germline gives CDR1 MGHDK, CDR2 SYGVNS. There are 11 residues in the CDR3. CDR3 sequence: CASTNSYEQYF.

Measured by frequency, this clonotype is medium-sized. The chain joins TRBV7-9 to TRBJ2-1; TCRdb's D call of TRBD1 is untestable without DNA. Looked up from germline, CDR1 is SEHNR and CDR2 is FQNEAQ (reference sequence). CDR3 length equals 16 residues. The CDR3 protein is CASSVTPGQGANEQFF. The variable domain in full, completed from reference TRBV7-9 and TRBJ2-1, reads DTGVSQNPRHKITKRGQNVTFRCDPISEHNRLYWYRQTLGQGPEFLTYFQNEAQLEKSRLLSDRFSAERPKGSFSTLEIQRTEQGDSAMYLCASSVTPGQGANEQFFGPGTRLTVL.

This clonotype is classed as medium-sized by frequency. The genes are TRBV6-5 and TRBJ2-6; absent DNA, TCRdb's TRBD1 call cannot be checked. CDR3 length equals 15 residues. Germline CDR1 is MNHEY and CDR2 is SVGAGI. This chain's CDR3 is CASRTGVSGANVLTF.

The genes are TRBV29-1 and TRBJ2-3; the D gene TCRdb calls, TRBD1, cannot be checked with no DNA. This CDR3 has 17 amino acids. The V gene's germline CDR1 is SQVTM and CDR2 ANQGSEA. CDR3: CSVEDIAEGVETDTQYF.

This clonotype counts as large by frequency. This rearrangement joins TRBV4-3 to TRBJ2-2. The CDR3 length is 18 residues. The germline V gene has CDR1 LGHNA and CDR2 YSLEER. CDR3 residues: CASSQDLVWDSDTGELFF.

This clonotype is classed as medium-sized by frequency. The chain combines TRBV20-1 with TRBJ1-1; the D call from TCRdb, TRBD1, cannot be confirmed without DNA. Germline-derived CDR1 and CDR2 are DFQATT and SNEGSKA (reference sequence). The length of the CDR3 is 18 residues. This chain's CDR3 is CSARDFPAPGHLNTEAFF.

The chain is built from TRBV7-2 and TRBJ1-1; checking the TCRdb D call of TRBD1 is not possible without DNA. CDR3 length: 19 residues. Germline V gives CDR1 SGHTA, CDR2 FQGNSA. CDR3 region: CASSLRGGSLPAMNTEAFF. The full variable domain, in which reference TRBV7-2 and TRBJ1-1 provide the parts outside the CDR3, is GAGVSQSPSNKVTEKGKDVELRCDPISGHTALYWYRQSLGQGLEFLIYFQGNSAPDKSGLPSDRFSAERTGGSVSTLTIQRTQQEDSAVYLCASSLRGGSLPAMNTEAFFGQGTRLTVV.

The rearrangement links TRBV21-1 to TRBJ2-4; TCRdb's D call of TRBD1 is untestable without DNA. TRBV21-1 is listed as a pseudogene. The CDR3 spans 19 residues. The CDR3 loop is CASSKEDRTPTLKRDIQYF.

This clonotype is identified as medium-sized from frequency. The gene calls are TRBV21-1 and TRBJ2-5. TRBV21-1 is a known pseudogene. This CDR3 is 14 amino acids long. The chain's CDR3 is CASSKVPPRETQYF.

In terms of frequency, this clonotype is medium-sized (0.01 to 0.1%). V usage is TRBV4-3 and J usage is TRBJ2-2. The CDR3 sequence is 13 residues long. Germline V gene lookup returns CDR1 LGHNA and CDR2 YSLEER. The CDR3 loop reads CASRPYNTGELFF.

This sequence joins TRBV20-1 and TRBJ2-1; the D call of TRBD2 rests on TCRdb alone, since no DNA is present to check it. The CDR3 contains 18 residues. Per the germline V gene, CDR1 is DFQATT and CDR2 is SNEGSKA (reference sequence). CDR3 region: CSARVGLAGEGSYNEQFF.

The CDR3 sequence: CATSLAGGGTDTQYF. The V call is TRBV7-3, the J call TRBJ2-3; TCRdb outputs TRBD2, but without DNA this stays unchecked. CDR1 is SGHTA, CDR2 FQGTGA, per germline. The CDR3 has 15 residues.

V usage is TRBV20-1 and J usage is TRBJ1-2; the D gene TCRdb calls, TRBD1, cannot be checked with no DNA. Per germline, CDR1 DFQATT and CDR2 SNEGSKA (reference sequence). The CDR3 consists of 13 residues. The CDR3 loop reads CSARGGAFHGYTF.